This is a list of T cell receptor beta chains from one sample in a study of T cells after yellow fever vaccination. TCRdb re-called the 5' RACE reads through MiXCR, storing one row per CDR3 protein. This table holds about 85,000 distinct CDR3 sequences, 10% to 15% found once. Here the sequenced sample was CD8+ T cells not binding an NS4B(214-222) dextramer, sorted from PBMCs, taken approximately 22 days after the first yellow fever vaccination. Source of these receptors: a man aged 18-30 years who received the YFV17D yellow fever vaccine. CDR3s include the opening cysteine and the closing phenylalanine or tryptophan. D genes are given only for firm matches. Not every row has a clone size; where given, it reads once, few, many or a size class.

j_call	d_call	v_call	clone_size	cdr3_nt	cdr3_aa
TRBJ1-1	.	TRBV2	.	TGTGCCAGCAGTGGGGCATATCAGAACACTGAAGCTTTCTTT	CASSGAYQNTEAFF
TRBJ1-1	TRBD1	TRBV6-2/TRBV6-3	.	TGTGCCAGCAGTTCTCCGACAGGGTGGGACGCTTTCTTT	CASSSPTGWDAFF
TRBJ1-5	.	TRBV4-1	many	TGCGCCAGCAGCCAAGCTGGGTCAGGCAATCAGCCCCAGCATTTT	CASSQAGSGNQPQHF
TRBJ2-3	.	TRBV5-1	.	TGCGCCAGCAGCTTGGCCGGCGAGTCAGATACGCAGTATTTT	CASSLAGESDTQYF
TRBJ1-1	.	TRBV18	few	TGTGCCAGCTCACAATTTCTCCGGGGCCTGAACACTGAAGCTTTCTTT	CASSQFLRGLNTEAFF
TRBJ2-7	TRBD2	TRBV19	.	TGTGCCAGTAGTACCTCTAGCGGGGGCTACGAGCAGTACTTC	CASSTSSGGYEQYF
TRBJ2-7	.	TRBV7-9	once	TGTGCCAGCAGCTTGGTGGCCGATAGGGAGCAGTACTTC	CASSLVADREQYF
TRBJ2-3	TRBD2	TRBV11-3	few	TGTGCCAGCAGCTCCAGACTAGCGGGGAGGGGCACAGATACGCAGTATTTT	CASSSRLAGRGTDTQYF
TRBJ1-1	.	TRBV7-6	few	TGTGCCAGCAGCTTGATGGGGAACACTGAAGCTTTCTTT	CASSLMGNTEAFF
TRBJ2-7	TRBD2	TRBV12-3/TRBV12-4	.	TGTGCCAGCAGTTTAGGTAGCGGGGTATACGAGCAGTACTTC	CASSLGSGVYEQYF
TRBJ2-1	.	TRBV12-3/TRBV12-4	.	TGTGCCAGCAGTTTAGGACAGGAAAATGAGCAGTTCTTC	CASSLGQENEQFF
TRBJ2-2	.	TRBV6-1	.	TGTGCCAGCAGTCCACGATACTATGTGGACACCGGGGAGCTGTTTTTT	CASSPRYYVDTGELFF
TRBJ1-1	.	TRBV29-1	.	TGCAGCGTGGGGAGAAATGAAGCTTTCTTT	CSVGRNEAFF
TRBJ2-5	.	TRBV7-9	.	TGTGCCAGCAGTCAATACGGTACAGGGTCGGGGAAAGAGACCCAGTACTTC	CASSQYGTGSGKETQYF
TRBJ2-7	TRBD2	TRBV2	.	TGTGCCAGCCAATTCTCAGCGGGGATAAGCTACGAGCAGTACTTC	CASQFSAGISYEQYF
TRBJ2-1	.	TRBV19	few	TGTGCCAGTAGTATAGTCCCCATGATGGTGGGGGGTTTCTCCTACAATGAGCAGTTCTTC	CASSIVPMMVGGFSYNEQFF
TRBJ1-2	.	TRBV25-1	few	TGTGCCAGCAGTGAATGGGATGGCTACACCTTC	CASSEWDGYTF
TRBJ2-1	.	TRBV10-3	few	TGTGCCATCAGTGAGGGTAAGGTCGAGCAGTTCTTC	CAISEGKVEQFF
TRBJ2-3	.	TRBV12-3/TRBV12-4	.	TGTGCCAGCAGGCACGGGCCGGGCGGTGATCACGCGCAGTATTTT	CASRHGPGGDHAQYF
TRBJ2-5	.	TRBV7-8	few	TGTGCCAGCAGCTTAGCATTACGTGGCCTGTACTTC	CASSLALRGLYF
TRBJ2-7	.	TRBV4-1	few	TGCGCCAGCAGCCTCAAAGACCCCTCCTACGAGCAGTACTTC	CASSLKDPSYEQYF
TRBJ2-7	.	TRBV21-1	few	TGTGCCAGCAGCGGACCGACTAGCGGGGGTTATCACGAGCAGTACTTC	CASSGPTSGGYHEQYF
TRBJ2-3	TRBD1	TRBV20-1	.	TGCAGTGCTAGAGAGGATACAGGGGGGAATGGTGATACGCAGTATTTT	CSAREDTGGNGDTQYF
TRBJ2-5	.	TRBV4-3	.	TGCGCCAGCAGCCAAGTCCCCCTGAAACAAGAGACCCAGTACTTC	CASSQVPLKQETQYF
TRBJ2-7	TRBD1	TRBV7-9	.	TGTGCCAGCAGCGTAGAGGGACAGGGGGTCTACGAGCAGTACTTC	CASSVEGQGVYEQYF
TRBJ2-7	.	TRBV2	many	TGTGCCAGCACCTCATTGGACAGTCTCCCCTACGAGCAGTACTTC	CASTSLDSLPYEQYF
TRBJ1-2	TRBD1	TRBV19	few	TGTGCCAGTAACAGGGGAGCCTATGGCTACACCTTC	CASNRGAYGYTF
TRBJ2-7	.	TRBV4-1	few	TGCGCCAGCAGCTTGAAGGGGAACTACGAGCAGTACTTC	CASSLKGNYEQYF
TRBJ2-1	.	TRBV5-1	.	TGCGCCAGCAGCTACCGGGACCGAGCCTTCGATGAGCAGTTCTTC	CASSYRDRAFDEQFF
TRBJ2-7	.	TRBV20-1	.	TGCAGTGCTTCCCGGGGGTGGTCCTACGAGCAGTACTTC	CSASRGWSYEQYF
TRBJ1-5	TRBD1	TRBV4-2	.	TGTGCCTCCAGGGGGGACAGCAATCAGCCCCAGCATTTT	CASRGDSNQPQHF
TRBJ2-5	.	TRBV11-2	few	TGTGCCAGCAGCCCCTCTGGGCGGGTGATGGAGACCCAGTACTTC	CASSPSGRVMETQYF
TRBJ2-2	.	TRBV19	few	TGTGCCAGTAGTATACTACCGCGGAACACCGGGGAGCTGTTTTTT	CASSILPRNTGELFF
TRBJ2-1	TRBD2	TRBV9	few	TGTGCCAGCAGCAGAGTGGGGCTAGCGGGGGCCTACAATGAGCAGTTCTTC	CASSRVGLAGAYNEQFF
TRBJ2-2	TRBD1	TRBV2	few	TGTGCCAGCGCCAAGGGGGCGAGTACCGGGGAGCTGTTTTTT	CASAKGASTGELFF
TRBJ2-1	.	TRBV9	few	TGTGCCAGCAGCTCAGGGGGGCGGAGCTCCTACAATGAGCAGTTCTTC	CASSSGGRSSYNEQFF
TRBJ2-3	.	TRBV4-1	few	TGCGCCAGCAGCCTCGTAGCGAGCACAGATACGCAGTATTTT	CASSLVASTDTQYF
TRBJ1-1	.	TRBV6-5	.	TGTGCCAGCAGTTATGGGGGGGCCTCTGAAGCTTTCTTT	CASSYGGASEAFF
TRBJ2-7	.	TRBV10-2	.	TGCGCCACCCTCGGAGGCAGCCACGAGCAGTACTTC	CATLGGSHEQYF
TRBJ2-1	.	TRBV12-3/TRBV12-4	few	TGTGCCAGCAGTCTAGAGATCTACAATGAGCAGTTCTTC	CASSLEIYNEQFF
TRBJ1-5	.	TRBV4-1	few	TGCGCCAGCAGCTACGTGGACAGACCCGATCAGCCCCAGCATTTT	CASSYVDRPDQPQHF
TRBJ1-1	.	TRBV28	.	TGTGCCAGCAGTTGGGGGAAGCGGAACACTGAAGCTTTCTTT	CASSWGKRNTEAFF
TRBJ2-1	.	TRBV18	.	TGTGCCAGCTCACCACCGGGGACCTACAATGAGCAGTTCTTC	CASSPPGTYNEQFF
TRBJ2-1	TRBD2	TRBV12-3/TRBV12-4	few	TGTGCCAGCAGGAGTAGCGGGGGATATGAGCAGTTCTTC	CASRSSGGYEQFF
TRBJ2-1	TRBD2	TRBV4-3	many	TGCGCCAGCAGCCAGACTAGCGGGTGGTACGAGCAGTTCTTC	CASSQTSGWYEQFF
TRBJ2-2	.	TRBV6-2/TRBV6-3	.	TGTGCCAGCAGGACTAGTATCACCGGGGAGCTGTTTTTT	CASRTSITGELFF
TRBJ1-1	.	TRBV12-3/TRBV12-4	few	TGTGCCAGCAGTTTTTGGGAGAAGAACACTGAAGCTTTCTTT	CASSFWEKNTEAFF
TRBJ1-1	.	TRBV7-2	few	TGTGCCAGCAGCTTAGGGGACGGCCCCACTGAAGCTTTCTTT	CASSLGDGPTEAFF